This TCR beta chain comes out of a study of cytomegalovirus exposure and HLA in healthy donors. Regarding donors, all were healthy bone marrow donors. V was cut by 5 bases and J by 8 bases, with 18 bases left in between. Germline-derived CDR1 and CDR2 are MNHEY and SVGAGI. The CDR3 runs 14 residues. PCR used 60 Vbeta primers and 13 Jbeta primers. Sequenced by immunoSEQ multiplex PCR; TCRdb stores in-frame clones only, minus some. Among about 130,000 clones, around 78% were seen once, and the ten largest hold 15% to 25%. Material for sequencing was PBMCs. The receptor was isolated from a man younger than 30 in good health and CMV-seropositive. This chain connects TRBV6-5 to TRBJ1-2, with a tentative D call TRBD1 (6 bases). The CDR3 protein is CASSKSYRVEGYTF. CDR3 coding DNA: TGTGCCAGCAGTAAATCCTACAGGGTTGAAGGCTACACCTTC.